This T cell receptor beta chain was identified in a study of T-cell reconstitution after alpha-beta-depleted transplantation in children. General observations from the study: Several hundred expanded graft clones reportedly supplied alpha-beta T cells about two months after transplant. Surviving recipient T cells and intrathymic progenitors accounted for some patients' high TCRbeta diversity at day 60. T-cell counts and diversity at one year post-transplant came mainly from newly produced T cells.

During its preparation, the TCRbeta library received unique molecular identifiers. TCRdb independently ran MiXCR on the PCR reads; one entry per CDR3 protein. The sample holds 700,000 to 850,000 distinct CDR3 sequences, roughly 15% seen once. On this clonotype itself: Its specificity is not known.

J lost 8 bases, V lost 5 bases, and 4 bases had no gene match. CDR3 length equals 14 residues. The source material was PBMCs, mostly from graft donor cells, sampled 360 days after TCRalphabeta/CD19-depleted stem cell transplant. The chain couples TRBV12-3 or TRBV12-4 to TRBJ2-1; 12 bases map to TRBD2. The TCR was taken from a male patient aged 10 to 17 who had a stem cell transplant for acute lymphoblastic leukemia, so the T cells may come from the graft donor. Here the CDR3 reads CASSRTSGIDEQFF. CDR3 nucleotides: TGTGCCAGCAGTAGGACTAGCGGGATCGATGAGCAGTTCTTC.